This T cell receptor (beta chain) was recovered during a study of T cells in Graves' hyperthyroidism and ophthalmopathy (dated by TCRdb to between 2018 and 2020). Regarding the study in general: Peripheral blood samples were taken at initial diagnosis, before any treatment was given. A discovery cohort of about a hundred patients, about 43 with Graves' ophthalmopathy and 55 to 60 with stable Graves' hyperthyroidism, was used to find distinguishing TCR V-J signatures. Whether ophthalmopathy could be predicted prospectively was tested in an independent validation cohort made up of roughly 19 hyperthyroidism patients plus 17 patients who later progressed to ophthalmopathy. For training and testing, the 80 to 100 patients in the discovery cohort were randomly divided in a 7:3 ratio. In over five Graves' hyperthyroidism patients, the study also compared T-cell repertoires from thyroid tissue with T-cell repertoires from blood. Following sampling, methimazole starting at 30 mg daily was given to hyperthyroidism patients, and high-dose intravenous methylprednisolone was given to ophthalmopathy patients. According to the paper, TCR Vbeta CDR3 sequencing was carried out on around 140 peripheral blood samples, which came from some 41 ophthalmopathy, 75 to 80 hyperthyroidism and some 17 progressor patients.

Moderately to severely active disease, a Clinical Activity Score of at least 3, a NOSPECS grade of at least 4, and a duration under 3 months were present in ophthalmopathy patients. The study excluded patients with uncontrolled infections, other autoimmune diseases, pregnancy or lactation. Diagnoses were based on clinical symptoms, serum thyroxine and TRAb, thyroid ultrasound and orbital computed tomography. PBMCs were separated from 8 to 10 ml of fresh peripheral blood using Ficoll-Paque density gradient centrifugation. Trizol reagent was used to extract total RNA, and RNA quality was then checked on an Agilent 2100 Bioanalyzer. Results the study describes overall, beyond this receptor: Ophthalmopathy was separated from stable hyperthyroidism by a 13 V-J signature model, with 85% to 90% sensitivity and about 81% specificity obtained in cross-validation and 80%/75% obtained in testing. In validation, the model predicted progression to ophthalmopathy with around 71% sensitivity and over 72% specificity, a median of about six months before onset. Sample size was not statistically predetermined, and investigators were not blinded to group allocation. Most expanded thyroid clonotypes (frequency above 0.001) were also detected in blood, a finding suggesting that blood repertoires may reflect thyroid immune responses.

This clonotype occurred a few times. Its antigen is still unknown. No clone much larger than this one lies a single base away; base qualities are absent. Amplification of TCR beta CDR3 regions was carried out from RNA transcripts. A first-round RT-PCR of the TCR CDR3 used the HTBI primer set with the Qiagen OneStep RT-PCR kit. The libraries were constructed in a second round of multiplex PCR and then size-selected and purified. Paired-end sequencing of the libraries was performed with 100 bp reads on an Illumina HiSeq2000. The original methods were these. Raw data were processed with SOAPnuke, discarding reads with adapters, uncalled bases, mean Phred below 15, or no exact constant-primer or identifier match. High-quality paired reads were merged using COPE v1.2.5, and each unique nucleotide sequence was defined as a clonotype. MiTCR v1.1 was used to align clonotypes to the IMGT TRBV, TRBD and TRBJ reference segments. Analysis was restricted to V-J combinations with a frequency above 0.0001, which covered 98% to 99.2% of repertoires. A TCS score was defined as the ratio of F50 (clonal expansion) to E x V (chaos), with BLOSUM62-based TCRdist applied between CDR3 peptides within each V-J. Welch's t-statistics and random forest reduced 500 to 550 V-J features to under 15, which were used in a naive Bayes classifier (R e1071). TCRdb's own reprocessing of the public reads used fastp at Q25 and MiXCR and kept productive beta chains. When rows share a CDR3 protein, they turn into one entry using the most common DNA and genes. V and J calls and clone size were set by TCRdb, not the authors. The sample data list a few hundred thousand distinct CDR3 sequences, and under 20% of these were observed just once. The ten top clones hold over 35% of the sample.

CDR1 and CDR2 are drawn from the germline V gene: SQVTM, ANQGSEA. Trimming takes 8 bases from V and 5 bases from J, and the germline ends sit 13 bases apart. Measured from the cysteine to the phenylalanine, the CDR3 is 11 residues long. CDR3 DNA is the only sequence kept; it has 33 bases, read in frame from the first base. The chain joins TRBV29-1 to TRBJ2-7, with no D gene named confidently. This clonotype originated in a man between 18 and 29 years old with Graves' ophthalmopathy. The specimen sequenced was blood. CDR3 sequence: CSLRTANEQYF. At the DNA level, the sequence is TGCAGCCTCAGGACGGCTAACGAGCAGTACTTC.